The 15 T cell receptor beta chains in this list originate from one sample, sequenced in a study of cytomegalovirus exposure and HLA in healthy donors. Vbeta (60) and Jbeta (13) primers were used in the PCR. The method was immunoSEQ multiplex PCR; TCRdb's version includes in-frame clones alone and lacks a portion of them. The sample includes 180,000 or so clones, approximately 83% of them seen just once. Sequencing was done on a sample of PBMCs. Receptors were obtained from a man in his late teens or twenties in good health and CMV-seropositive.

The rearrangement links TRBV7-3 to TRBJ2-3; D perhaps matches TRBD2 (7 bases). Germline values: CDR1 SGHTA, CDR2 FQGTGA. This CDR3 comprises 18 residues. The germline V and J ends were trimmed by 1 base and 2 bases, with 19 bases remaining between them. The CDR3 reads CASSLNPRGGGTTDTQYF. The CDR3 DNA sequence: TGTGCCAGCAGCTTAAACCCCAGGGGAGGGGGGACCACAGATACGCAGTATTTT. The complete variable domain, with remaining parts taken from reference TRBV7-3 and TRBJ2-3, reads GAGVSQTPSNKVTEKGKYVELRCDPISGHTALYWYRQSLGQGPEFLIYFQGTGAADDSGLPNDRFFAVRPEGSVSTLKIQRTERGDSAVYLCASSLNPRGGGTTDTQYFGPGTRLTVL.

The gene calls are TRBV10-3 and TRBJ1-1; D unresolved. With 5 bases removed from V and 5 bases from J, the gap between germline ends came to 9 bases. This CDR3 region has 12 residues. CDR1 ENHRY and CDR2 SYGVKD come from the germline V gene. CDR3 nucleotide sequence: TGTGCCATCAGTAGGAGGTGGACTGAAGCTTTCTTT. Residues: CAISRRWTEAFF.

This clone has more than one count but fewer than ten. The V gene is TRBV6-6, the J gene TRBJ1-1, with D unresolved. The CDR3 runs 12 residues. V lost 5 bases to trimming and J lost 11 bases, with 15 bases between them. In germline, CDR1 is MNHNY, CDR2 SVGAGI (reference sequence). CDR3: CASSPHAGSAFF. Written as DNA, the CDR3 is TGTGCCAGCAGTCCCCACGCCGGTTCGGCTTTCTTT.

The V gene is TRBV19, the J gene TRBJ2-5; 7 bases align to TRBD2. This CDR3 spans 14 amino acids. Germline trimming cut 5 bases from V and 5 bases from J; bases unmatched to any gene: 8. Germline V lookup: CDR1 LNHDA, CDR2 SQIVND (reference sequence). The CDR3 sequence is CASSPGGWLETQYF. The CDR3 DNA sequence: TGTGCCAGTAGTCCCGGGGGGTGGCTGGAGACCCAGTACTTC.

This CDR3 reads CASSRPSGGYQETQYF. The CDR3 DNA follows: TGTGCCAGCAGCCGTCCCAGCGGGGGGTACCAAGAGACCCAGTACTTC. J is TRBJ2-5 and V is TRBV5-4; 9 bases are a match to TRBD2. V lost 4 bases to trimming and J lost 0 bases; unmatched junction nucleotides: 7. The CDR3 spans 16 residues. Germline V gene sequence: CDR1 SGHNT, CDR2 YYREEE (reference sequence). The full variable domain, rest sourced from reference TRBV5-4 and TRBJ2-5, is ETGVTQSPTHLIKTRGQQVTLRCSSQSGHNTVSWYQQALGQGPQFIFQYYREEENGRGNFPPRFSGLQFPNYSSELNVNALELDDSALYLCASSRPSGGYQETQYFGPGTRLLVL.

This rearrangement joins TRBV19 to TRBJ2-3; a possible D gene is TRBD2 (5 bases). The CDR3 runs to 14 residues. The germline V gene encodes CDR1 LNHDA and CDR2 SQIVND (reference sequence). Trimming cost V 6 bases and J 0 bases, with 10 bases left between them. The CDR3 region has the DNA TGTGCCAGTAGGGGCGAGCGGAGCACAGATACGCAGTATTTT. Translating it yields CASRGERSTDTQYF.

The rearrangement joins TRBV7-8 to TRBJ1-1, with D perhaps TRBD1 (6 bases). Germline V gene data show CDR1 as SGHVS and CDR2 as FQNEAQ. CDR3 length equals 19 residues. Trimming stripped 5 bases from V and 5 bases from J, with 30 bases between. The CDR3 DNA reads TGTGCCAGCAGCCAAGGGGAATGGGCAGGGGTCAATAGAGGGACTGAAGCTTTCTTT. This translates into CASSQGEWAGVNRGTEAFF.

This clone was counted a single time. The rearrangement joins TRBV10-1 to TRBJ2-3; 10 bases line up with TRBD2. Germline values: CDR1 WNHNN, CDR2 SYGVQD (reference sequence). V trimming: 6 bases; J trimming: 4 bases; junction bases outside the gene matches: 4. This CDR3 spans 14 amino acids. The CDR3: CASRAGGPADTQYF. The CDR3 DNA reads TGCGCCAGCAGAGCGGGGGGGCCTGCAGATACGCAGTATTTT.

The CDR3 DNA follows: TGCGCCAGCAGCCAAGATGAGGTGCAGGGCTATAATTCACCCCTCCACTTT. Protein: CASSQDEVQGYNSPLHF. The chain recombines TRBV4-1 with TRBJ1-6; tentative D call: TRBD1 (5 bases). The CDR3 consists of 17 residues. The V end lost 0 bases, the J end lost 3 bases, and 12 bases lay between the germline ends. Germline V lookup: CDR1 MGHRA, CDR2 YSYEKL.

The genes are TRBV6-6 and TRBJ1-5; 8 bases are shared with TRBD1. The germline CDR1 and CDR2 sequences are MNHNY and SVGAGI (reference sequence). J was trimmed by 3 bases and V by 6 bases; bases with no gene match: 7. The CDR3 covers 15 residues. In DNA, the CDR3 is TGTGCCAGCAGGCCCGGACAGGGATCCAATCAGCCCCAGCATTTT. Its protein is CASRPGQGSNQPQHF.

The rearrangement links TRBV9 to TRBJ2-1, with TRBD2 matching 8 bases. CDR1 is SGDLS, CDR2 YYNGEE, per germline. CDR3 length: 15 amino acids. With V trimmed by 1 base and J by 7 bases, 7 bases remained unmatched. The CDR3 DNA sequence: TGTGCCAGCAGCGTACACGGGGGGGATAGGAATGAGCAGTTCTTC. Protein product: CASSVHGGDRNEQFF.

The V call is TRBV11-2, the J call TRBJ1-3; no firm D call. V dropped 5 bases and J dropped 5 bases, with 7 bases sitting between them. This CDR3 has 12 residues. Germline V gives CDR1 SGHAT, CDR2 FQNNGV. The DNA of the CDR3 is TGTGCCAGCAGCCCCGGGAGAAACACCATATATTTT. Translation: CASSPGRNTIYF.

This chain connects TRBV25-1 to TRBJ1-1; D gene uncertain. The CDR3 extends over 12 amino acids. V lost 2 bases and J lost 11, with 12 bases in between. Germline CDR1 is MGHDK and CDR2 is SYGVNS. CDR3 DNA: TGTGCCAGCAGTGAAGGGCCGCTTGGGGCTTTCTTT. It codes for CASSEGPLGAFF.

The V and J genes are TRBV5-8 and TRBJ1-4, with 8 nucleotides matching TRBD1. This CDR3 has 16 amino acids. V lost 1 base to trimming and J lost 3 bases; unmatched junction nucleotides: 5. CDR1 and CDR2 from the germline V gene are SGHTS and YDEGEE. The CDR3 nucleotides read TGTGCCAGCAGCTTGAAGTCGGGACAGGCTAATGAAAAACTGTTTTTT. Amino acid sequence: CASSLKSGQANEKLFF. The full variable domain, completed using reference TRBV5-8 and TRBJ1-4, is EAGVTQSPTHLIKTRGQQATLRCSPISGHTSVYWYQQALGLGLQFLLWYDEGEERNRGNFPPRFSGRQFPNYSSELNVNALELEDSALYLCASSLKSGQANEKLFFGSGTQLSVL.

The chain links TRBV7-9 to TRBJ1-4; 8 bases are shared with TRBD1. With 3 bases clipped from V and 6 bases from J, the junction kept 6 bases outside the gene matches. Per the germline V gene, CDR1 is SEHNR and CDR2 is FQNEAQ (reference sequence). The CDR3 spans 15 residues. CDR3 sequence reads: CASSFRDRMDEKLFF. CDR3 nucleotide sequence: TGTGCCAGCAGCTTCAGGGACAGGATGGATGAAAAACTGTTTTTT.